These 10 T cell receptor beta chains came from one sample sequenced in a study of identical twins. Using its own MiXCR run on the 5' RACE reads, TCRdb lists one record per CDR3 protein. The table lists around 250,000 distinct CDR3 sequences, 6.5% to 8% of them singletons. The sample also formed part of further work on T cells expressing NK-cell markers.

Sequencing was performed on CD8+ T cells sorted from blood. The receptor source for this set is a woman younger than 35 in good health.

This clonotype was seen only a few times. The CDR3 sequence is CACSEPGKRERYEQYF. CDR3 bases: TGTGCCTGCTCCGAGCCGGGGAAGCGGGAGAGATACGAGCAGTACTTC. V usage is TRBV30 and J usage is TRBJ2-7; 8 positions match TRBD2. The CDR3 is made up of 16 amino acids. Germline V CDR1 and CDR2: GTSNPN, SVGIG (reference sequence). V trimming: 6 bases; J trimming: 4 bases; junction bases outside the gene matches: 17.

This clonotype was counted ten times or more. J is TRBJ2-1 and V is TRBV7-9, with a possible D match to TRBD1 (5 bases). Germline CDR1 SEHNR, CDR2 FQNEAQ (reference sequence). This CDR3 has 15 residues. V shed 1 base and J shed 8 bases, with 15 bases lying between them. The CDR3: CASSLGTRARDEQFF. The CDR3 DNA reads TGTGCCAGCAGCTTAGGGACCAGGGCCAGGGATGAGCAGTTCTTC.

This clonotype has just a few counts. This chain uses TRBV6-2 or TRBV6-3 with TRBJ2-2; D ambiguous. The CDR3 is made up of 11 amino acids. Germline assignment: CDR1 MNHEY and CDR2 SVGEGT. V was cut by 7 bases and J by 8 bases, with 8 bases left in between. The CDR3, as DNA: TGTGCCAGCACCCCGGGTGGGGAGCTGTTTTTT. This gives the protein CASTPGGELFF.

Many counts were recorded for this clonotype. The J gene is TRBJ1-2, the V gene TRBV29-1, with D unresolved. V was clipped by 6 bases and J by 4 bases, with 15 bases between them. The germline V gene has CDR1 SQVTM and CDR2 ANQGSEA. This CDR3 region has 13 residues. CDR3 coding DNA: TGCAGCGTCAACCCCCCGGGTCCCTATGGCTACACCTTC. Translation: CSVNPPGPYGYTF.

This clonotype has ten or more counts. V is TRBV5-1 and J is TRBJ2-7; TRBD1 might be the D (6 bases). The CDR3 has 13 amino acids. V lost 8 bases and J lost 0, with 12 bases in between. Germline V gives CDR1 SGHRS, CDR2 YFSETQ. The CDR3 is CASGQFSSYEQYF. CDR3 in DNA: TGCGCCAGTGGACAGTTTAGCTCCTACGAGCAGTACTTC.

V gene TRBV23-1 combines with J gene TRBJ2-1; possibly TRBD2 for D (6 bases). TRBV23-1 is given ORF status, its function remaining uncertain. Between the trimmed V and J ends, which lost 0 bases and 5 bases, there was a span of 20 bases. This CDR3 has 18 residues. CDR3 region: CASSQSGGVPYTDNEQFF. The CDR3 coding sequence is TGCGCCAGCAGTCAATCCGGCGGGGTGCCCTACACGGACAATGAGCAGTTCTTC.

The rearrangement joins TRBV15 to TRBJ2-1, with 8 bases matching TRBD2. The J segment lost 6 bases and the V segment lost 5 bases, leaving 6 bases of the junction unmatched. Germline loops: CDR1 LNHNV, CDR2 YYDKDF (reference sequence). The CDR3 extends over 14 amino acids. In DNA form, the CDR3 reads TGTGCCACCAGCCCCCAAGCGGGAGCCAATGAGCAGTTCTTC. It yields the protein CATSPQAGANEQFF.

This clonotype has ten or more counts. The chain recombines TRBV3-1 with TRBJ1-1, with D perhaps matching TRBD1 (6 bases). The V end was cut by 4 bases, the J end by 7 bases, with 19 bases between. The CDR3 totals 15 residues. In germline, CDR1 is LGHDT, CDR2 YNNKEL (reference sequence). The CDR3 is CASSRRSDRTNEAFF. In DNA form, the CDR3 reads TGTGCCAGCAGCCGCCGGTCGGACAGAACAAATGAAGCTTTCTTT.

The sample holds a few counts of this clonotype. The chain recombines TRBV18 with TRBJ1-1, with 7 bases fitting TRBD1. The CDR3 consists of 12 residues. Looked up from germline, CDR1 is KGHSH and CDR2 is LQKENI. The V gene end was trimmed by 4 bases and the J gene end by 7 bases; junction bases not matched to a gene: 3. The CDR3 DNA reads TGTGCCAGCTCACAACAGGGGATTGAAGCTTTCTTT. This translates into CASSQQGIEAFF.

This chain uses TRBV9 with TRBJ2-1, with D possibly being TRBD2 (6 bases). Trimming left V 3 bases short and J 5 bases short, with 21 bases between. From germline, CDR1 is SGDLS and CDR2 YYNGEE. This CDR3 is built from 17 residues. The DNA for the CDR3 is TGTGCCAGCAGCGATTCCAGGGACTTATTGGTCGACAATGAGCAGTTCTTC. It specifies CASSDSRDLLVDNEQFF.